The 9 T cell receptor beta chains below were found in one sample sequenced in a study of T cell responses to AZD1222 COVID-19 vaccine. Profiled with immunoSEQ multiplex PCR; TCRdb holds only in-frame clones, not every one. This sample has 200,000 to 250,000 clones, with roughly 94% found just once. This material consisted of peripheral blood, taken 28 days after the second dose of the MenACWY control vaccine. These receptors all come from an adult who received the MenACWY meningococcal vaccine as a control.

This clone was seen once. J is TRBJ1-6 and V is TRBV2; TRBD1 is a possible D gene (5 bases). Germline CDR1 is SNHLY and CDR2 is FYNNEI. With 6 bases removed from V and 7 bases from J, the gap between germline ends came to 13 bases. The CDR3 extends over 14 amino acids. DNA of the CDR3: TGTGCCAGCAGAGGGACGCCTCGAAATTCACCCCTCCACTTT. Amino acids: CASRGTPRNSPLHF.

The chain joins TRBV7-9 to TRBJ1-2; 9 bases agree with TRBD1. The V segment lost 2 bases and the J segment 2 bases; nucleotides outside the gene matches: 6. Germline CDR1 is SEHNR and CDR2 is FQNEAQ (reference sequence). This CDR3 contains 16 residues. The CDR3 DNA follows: TGTGCCAGCAGCTTACCAACAGGGGGCGAAAACTATGGCTACACCTTC. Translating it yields CASSLPTGGENYGYTF.

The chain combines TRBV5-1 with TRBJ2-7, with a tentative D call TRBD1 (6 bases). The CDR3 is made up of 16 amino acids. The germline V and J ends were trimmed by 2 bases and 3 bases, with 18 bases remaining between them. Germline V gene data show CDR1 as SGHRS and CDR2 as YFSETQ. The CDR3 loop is CASSFGDRDTNYEQYF. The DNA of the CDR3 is TGCGCCAGCAGCTTTGGGGACCGGGACACTAACTACGAGCAGTACTTC.

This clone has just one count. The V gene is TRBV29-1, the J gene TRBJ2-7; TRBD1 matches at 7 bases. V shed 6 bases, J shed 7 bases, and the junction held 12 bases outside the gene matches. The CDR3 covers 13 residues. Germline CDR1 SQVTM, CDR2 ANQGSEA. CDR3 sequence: CSVARQGLREQYF. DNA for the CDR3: TGCAGCGTCGCTCGACAGGGATTAAGGGAGCAGTACTTC.

This CDR3 is CASSSAGDYGYTF. In DNA form, the CDR3 reads TGTGCCAGCAGCTCAGCAGGGGACTATGGCTACACCTTC. V is TRBV25-1 and J is TRBJ1-2; D perhaps matches TRBD1 (6 bases). V was pared by 6 bases and J by 3 bases, with 11 bases between. Germline CDR1 is MGHDK and CDR2 is SYGVNS. The CDR3 extends over 13 amino acids.

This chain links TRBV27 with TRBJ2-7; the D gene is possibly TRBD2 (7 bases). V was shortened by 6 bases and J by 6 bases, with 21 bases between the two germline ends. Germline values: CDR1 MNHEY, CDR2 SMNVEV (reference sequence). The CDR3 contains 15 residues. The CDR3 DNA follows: TGTGCCAGCAGGAAAATAGGGGGGGCCCCGAGCGAGCAGTACTTC. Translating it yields CASRKIGGAPSEQYF.

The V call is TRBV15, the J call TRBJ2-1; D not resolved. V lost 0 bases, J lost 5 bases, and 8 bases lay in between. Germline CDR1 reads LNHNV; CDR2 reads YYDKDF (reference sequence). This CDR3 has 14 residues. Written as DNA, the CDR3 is TGTGCCACCAGCAGAGATGTGACAAACAATGAGCAGTTCTTC. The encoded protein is CATSRDVTNNEQFF.

The CDR3 nucleotides are TGTGCCAGCAGCCAGACAGGGGCAGGAAACATTCAGTACTTC. This codes for CASSQTGAGNIQYF. The chain uses TRBV28 and TRBJ2-4, with TRBD1 identical over 8 bases. V lost 6 bases and J lost 6; bases outside the gene matches: 7. The germline V gene encodes CDR1 MDHEN and CDR2 SYDVKM. This CDR3 is 14 amino acids long.

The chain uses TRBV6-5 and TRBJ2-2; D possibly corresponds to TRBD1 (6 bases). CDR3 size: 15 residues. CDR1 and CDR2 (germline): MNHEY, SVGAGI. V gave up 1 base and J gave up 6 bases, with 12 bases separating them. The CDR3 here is CASSYWAQGSGELFF. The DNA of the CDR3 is TGTGCCAGCAGTTACTGGGCCCAGGGGTCCGGGGAGCTGTTTTTT.